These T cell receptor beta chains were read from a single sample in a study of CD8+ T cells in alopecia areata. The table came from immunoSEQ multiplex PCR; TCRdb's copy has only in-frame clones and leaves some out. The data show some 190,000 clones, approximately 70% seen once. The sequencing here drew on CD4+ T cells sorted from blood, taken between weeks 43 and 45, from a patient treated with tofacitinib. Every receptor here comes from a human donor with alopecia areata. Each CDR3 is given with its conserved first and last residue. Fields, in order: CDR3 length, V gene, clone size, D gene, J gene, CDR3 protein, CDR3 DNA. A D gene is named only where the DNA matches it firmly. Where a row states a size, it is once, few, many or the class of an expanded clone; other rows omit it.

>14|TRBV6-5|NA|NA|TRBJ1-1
CATKGREISTEAFF
TGTGCCACAAAAGGGCGGGAAATCAGCACTGAAGCTTTCTTT
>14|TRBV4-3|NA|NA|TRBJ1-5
CASSLWGGAQPQHF
TGCGCCAGCAGCCTATGGGGAGGGGCTCAGCCCCAGCATTTT
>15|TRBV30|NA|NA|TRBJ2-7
CAWTGTLSSSYEQYF
TGTGCCTGGACGGGAACCCTTTCGAGCTCCTACGAGCAGTACTTC
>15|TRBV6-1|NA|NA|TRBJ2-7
CASSEKRTSSYEQYF
TGTGCCAGCAGTGAGAAGCGGACGAGCTCCTACGAGCAGTACTTC
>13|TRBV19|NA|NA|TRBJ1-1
CASRRVLGTEAFF
TGTGCCAGTAGAAGGGTTTTGGGCACTGAAGCTTTCTTT
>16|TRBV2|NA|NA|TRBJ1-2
CASRAPPGLSNYGYTF
TGTGCCAGCAGAGCACCCCCCGGACTGAGCAACTATGGCTACACCTTC
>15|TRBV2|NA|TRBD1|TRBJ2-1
CASRAGTGVYNEQFF
TGTGCCAGCAGAGCCGGGACAGGGGTCTACAATGAGCAGTTCTTC
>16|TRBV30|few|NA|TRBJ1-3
CAWSVGTGNSGNTIYF
TGTGCCTGGAGTGTAGGGACCGGGAATAGCGGAAACACCATATATTTT
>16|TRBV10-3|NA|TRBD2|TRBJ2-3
CAISGLAGAVTDTQYF
TGTGCCATCAGCGGATTAGCGGGGGCTGTCACAGATACGCAGTATTTT
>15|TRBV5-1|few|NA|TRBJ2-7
CASSFGSPSSYEQYF
TGCGCCAGCAGCTTTGGTTCCCCTAGCTCCTACGAGCAGTACTTC
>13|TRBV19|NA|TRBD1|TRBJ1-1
CASSVTGGVGAFF
TGTGCCAGTAGCGTCACAGGGGGCGTAGGGGCTTTCTTT
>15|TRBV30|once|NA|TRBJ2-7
CAWSGARNDLYEQYF
TGTGCCTGGAGCGGGGCCCGAAATGATCTCTACGAGCAGTACTTC
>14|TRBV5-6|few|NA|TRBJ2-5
CASSPGTYQETQYF
TGTGCCAGCAGCCCGGGGACATACCAAGAGACCCAGTACTTC
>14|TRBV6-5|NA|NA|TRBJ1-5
CASSYSGGDQPQHF
TGTGCCAGCAGTTACTCAGGAGGGGATCAGCCCCAGCATTTT
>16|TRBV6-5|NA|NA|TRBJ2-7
CASSYLGSSYSYEQYF
TGTGCCAGCAGTTACCTCGGCAGCTCCTACTCCTACGAGCAGTACTTC
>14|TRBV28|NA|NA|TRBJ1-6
CASIQGTYNSPLHF
TGTGCCAGCATCCAGGGAACCTATAATTCACCCCTCCACTTT
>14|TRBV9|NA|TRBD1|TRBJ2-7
CASSEGQGEGEQYF
TGTGCCAGCAGCGAGGGACAGGGGGAAGGGGAGCAGTACTTC
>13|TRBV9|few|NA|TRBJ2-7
CASSPGDGYEQYF
TGTGCCAGCAGCCCCGGAGACGGCTACGAGCAGTACTTC
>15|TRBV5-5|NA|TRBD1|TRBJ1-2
CASRIGDSESYGYTF
TGTGCCAGCAGAATTGGGGACAGCGAATCCTACGGCTACACCTTC
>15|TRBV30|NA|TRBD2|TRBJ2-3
CAWSLASGVTDTQYF
TGTGCCTGGAGTCTAGCTAGCGGGGTCACAGATACGCAGTATTTT
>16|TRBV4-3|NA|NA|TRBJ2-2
CASSQDEGAGAGELFF
TGCGCCAGCAGCCAAGATGAAGGAGCCGGAGCCGGGGAGCTGTTTTTT
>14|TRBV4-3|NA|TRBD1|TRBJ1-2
CASSQGGQGLDYTF
TGCGCCAGCAGCCAAGGGGGACAGGGACTGGATTACACCTTC
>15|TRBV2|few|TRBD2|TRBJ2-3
CASGASGGAIDTQYF
TGTGCCAGCGGAGCTAGCGGGGGAGCGATAGATACGCAGTATTTT
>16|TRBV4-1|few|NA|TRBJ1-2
CASSQDLSGLSYGYTF
TGCGCCAGCAGCCAAGATTTATCCGGTTTAAGCTATGGCTACACCTTC
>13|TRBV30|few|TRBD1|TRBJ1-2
CARDRDFNYGYTF
TGTGCCCGGGACAGGGACTTTAACTATGGCTACACCTTC
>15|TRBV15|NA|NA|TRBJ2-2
CATSRAGPGGGELFF
TGTGCCACCAGCAGAGCGGGCCCTGGGGGCGGGGAGCTGTTTTTT
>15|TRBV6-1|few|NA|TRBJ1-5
CASSEAGHSNQPQHF
TGTGCCAGCAGTGAAGCCGGTCATAGCAATCAGCCCCAGCATTTT
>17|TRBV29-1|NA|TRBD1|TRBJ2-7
CSVGGQGKTFGTYEQYF
TGCAGCGTTGGCGGACAGGGAAAAACCTTTGGAACCTACGAGCAGTACTTC
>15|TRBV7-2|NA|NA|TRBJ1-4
CASSLQLGGNEKLFF
TGTGCCAGCAGCTTACAGTTGGGGGGCAATGAAAAACTGTTTTTT
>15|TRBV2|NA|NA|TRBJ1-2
CASSETGRENYGYTF
TGTGCCAGCAGTGAAACCGGCAGGGAGAACTATGGCTACACCTTC
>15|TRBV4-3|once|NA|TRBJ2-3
CASSQGGSSRDTQYF
TGCGCCAGCAGCCAAGGGGGTAGTTCAAGGGATACGCAGTATTTT
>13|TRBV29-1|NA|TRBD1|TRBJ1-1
CSGQGSRNTEAFF
TGCAGCGGACAGGGTTCCCGGAACACTGAAGCTTTCTTT
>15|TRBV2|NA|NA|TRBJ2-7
CASSEEWYIADEQYF
TGTGCCAGCAGTGAAGAGTGGTATATAGCCGACGAGCAGTACTTC
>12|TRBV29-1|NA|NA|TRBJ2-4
CSVETEKNIQYF
TGCAGCGTTGAGACAGAAAAAAACATTCAGTACTTC
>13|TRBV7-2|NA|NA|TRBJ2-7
CASSFGERYEQYF
TGTGCCAGCAGCTTTGGGGAGAGATACGAGCAGTACTTC
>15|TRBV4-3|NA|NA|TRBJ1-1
CASSQVAGMTAEAFF
TGCGCCAGCAGCCAAGTTGCAGGGATGACCGCTGAAGCTTTCTTT
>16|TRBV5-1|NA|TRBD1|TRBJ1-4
CASNPGGRSINEKLFF
TGCGCCAGCAACCCAGGGGGCCGTTCGATTAATGAAAAACTGTTTTTT
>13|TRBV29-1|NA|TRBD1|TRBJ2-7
CSAMGQGDYEQYF
TGCAGCGCGATGGGACAGGGAGACTACGAGCAGTACTTC
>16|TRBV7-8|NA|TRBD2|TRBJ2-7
CASSLVRTSGDYEQYF
TGTGCCAGCAGCTTAGTCCGCACTAGCGGGGACTACGAGCAGTACTTC
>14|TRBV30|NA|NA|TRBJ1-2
CAWRRVGPNYGYTF
TGTGCCTGGAGGAGAGTGGGGCCAAACTATGGCTACACCTTC
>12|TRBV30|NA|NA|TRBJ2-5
CAWDTRGETQYF
TGTGCCTGGGATACCAGAGGAGAGACCCAGTACTTC
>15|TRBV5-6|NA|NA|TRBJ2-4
CASSLAPGNKNIQYF
TGTGCCAGCAGCTTGGCCCCGGGAAACAAAAACATTCAGTACTTC
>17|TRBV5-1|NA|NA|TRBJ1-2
CASSLGVGLSANYGYTF
TGCGCCAGCAGCTTGGGTGTGGGACTTAGTGCTAACTATGGCTACACCTTC
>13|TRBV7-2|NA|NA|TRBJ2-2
CASSSYRSGELFF
TGTGCCAGCAGCTCGTACAGATCCGGGGAGCTGTTTTTT
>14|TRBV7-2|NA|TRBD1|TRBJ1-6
CASSPGQGLSPLHF
TGTGCCAGCAGTCCTGGACAGGGCCTTTCACCCCTCCACTTT
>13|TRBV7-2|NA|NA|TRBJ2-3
CASSLARGGTQYF
TGTGCCAGCAGCTTAGCGCGGGGCGGCACGCAGTATTTT
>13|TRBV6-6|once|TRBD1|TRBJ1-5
CASSYDRAQPQHF
TGTGCCAGCAGTTACGACAGGGCCCAGCCCCAGCATTTT
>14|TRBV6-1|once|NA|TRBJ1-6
CACQGGGDRSPLHF
TGTGCCTGCCAAGGTGGGGGGGATCGCTCACCCCTCCACTTT
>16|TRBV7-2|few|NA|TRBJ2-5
CASSSESRDYQETQYF
TGTGCCAGCAGCTCAGAATCTAGAGACTACCAAGAGACCCAGTACTTC
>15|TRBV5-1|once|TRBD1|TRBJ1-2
CASSLDGTADYGYTF
TGCGCCAGCAGCTTGGATGGGACAGCCGACTATGGCTACACCTTC
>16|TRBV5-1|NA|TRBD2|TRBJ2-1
CASSLPPGLAGDEQFF
TGCGCCAGCAGCTTACCGCCGGGACTAGCGGGCGATGAGCAGTTCTTC
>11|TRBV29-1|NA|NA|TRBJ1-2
CSLRGRYGYTF
TGCAGCCTAAGGGGACGTTATGGCTACACCTTC
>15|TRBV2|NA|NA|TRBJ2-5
CASSSTQGYQETQYF
TGTGCCAGCAGTTCAACTCAGGGCTACCAAGAGACCCAGTACTTC
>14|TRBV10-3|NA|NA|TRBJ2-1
CAISRDNDANEQFF
TGTGCCATCAGCCGGGACAATGACGCCAATGAGCAGTTCTTC
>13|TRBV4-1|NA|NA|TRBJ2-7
CASSPIGTYEQYF
TGCGCCAGCAGCCCAATCGGTACCTACGAGCAGTACTTC
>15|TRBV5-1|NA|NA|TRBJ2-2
CASSLARLATGELFF
TGCGCCAGCAGCTTGGCCAGGCTAGCGACCGGGGAGCTGTTTTTT
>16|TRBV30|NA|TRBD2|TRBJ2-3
CAWSHVAGGHTDTQYF
TGTGCCTGGAGCCACGTAGCGGGGGGACACACAGATACGCAGTATTTT
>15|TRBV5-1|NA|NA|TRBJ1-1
CASSRRWGQNTEAFF
TGCGCCAGCAGCCGACGATGGGGACAGAACACTGAAGCTTTCTTT
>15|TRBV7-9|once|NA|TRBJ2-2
CASSEGAPNTGELFF
TGTGCCAGCAGCGAAGGGGCACCGAACACCGGGGAGCTGTTTTTT
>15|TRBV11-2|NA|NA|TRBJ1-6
CASSLGQGRDSPLHF
TGTGCCAGCAGCTTAGGGCAGGGGAGAGATTCACCCCTCCACTTT